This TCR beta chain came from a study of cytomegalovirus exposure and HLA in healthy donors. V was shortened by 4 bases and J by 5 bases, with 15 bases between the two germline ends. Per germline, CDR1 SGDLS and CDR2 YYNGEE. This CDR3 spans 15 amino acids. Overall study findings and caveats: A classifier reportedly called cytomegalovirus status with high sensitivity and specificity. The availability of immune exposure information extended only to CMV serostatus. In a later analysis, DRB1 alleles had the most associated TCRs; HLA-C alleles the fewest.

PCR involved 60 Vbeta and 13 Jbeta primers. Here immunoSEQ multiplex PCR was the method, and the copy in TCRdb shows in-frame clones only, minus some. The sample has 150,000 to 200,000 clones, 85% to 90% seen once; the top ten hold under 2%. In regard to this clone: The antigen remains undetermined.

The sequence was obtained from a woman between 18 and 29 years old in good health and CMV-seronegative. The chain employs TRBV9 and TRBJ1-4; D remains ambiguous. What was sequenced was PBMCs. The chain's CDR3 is CASSPSVAPNEKLFF. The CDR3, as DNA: TGTGCCAGCAGCCCCAGTGTAGCGCCAAATGAAAAACTGTTTTTT.